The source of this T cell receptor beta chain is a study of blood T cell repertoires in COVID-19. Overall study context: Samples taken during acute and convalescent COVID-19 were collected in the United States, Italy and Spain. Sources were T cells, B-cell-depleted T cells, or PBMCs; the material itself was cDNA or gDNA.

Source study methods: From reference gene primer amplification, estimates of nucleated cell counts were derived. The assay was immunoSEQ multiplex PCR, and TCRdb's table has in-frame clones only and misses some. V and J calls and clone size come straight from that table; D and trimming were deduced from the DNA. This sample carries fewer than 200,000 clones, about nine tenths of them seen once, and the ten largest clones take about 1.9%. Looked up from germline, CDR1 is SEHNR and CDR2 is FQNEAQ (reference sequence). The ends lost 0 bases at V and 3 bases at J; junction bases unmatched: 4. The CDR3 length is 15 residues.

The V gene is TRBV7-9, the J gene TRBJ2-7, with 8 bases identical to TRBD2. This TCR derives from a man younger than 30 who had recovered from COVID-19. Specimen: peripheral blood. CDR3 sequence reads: CASSLAGTRIYEQYF. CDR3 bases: TGTGCCAGCAGCTTAGCCGGGACTAGAATCTACGAGCAGTACTTC.